This T cell receptor (beta chain) was found in a study of blood T cells in healthy people across ages (dated by TCRdb to 2015 to 2017). Regarding the research as a whole: In model experiments, roughly one uniquely barcoded TCR beta cDNA molecule per two T cells was captured by template switching. Age-related changes in TCR beta repertoire diversity were measured in the study by deep sequencing normalized with unique cDNA molecular identifiers. Four age groups were formed from the donors: young (average approximately 17 years), middle-aged (around 37), aged (about 62) and long-lived (roughly 81). To avoid experimental bias, donors of different ages were randomly spread across the sequencing lanes. Using the same blood draw, the study looked at two additional independent replicas of 1 million unique cDNA reads for two donors, one aged 18 to 30 and the other aged 80 or older. Study-level results and caveats: Since profiling was done on bulk unsorted PBMCs, naive and antigen-experienced compartments could not be conclusively compared. Estimates of total diversity from one million sequenced T cells were regarded as lower bounds and underestimates. Compared with the aged group, the long-lived group had more naive CD4+ T cells, fewer expanded clones and increased TCR diversity, suggesting age selection. Because donor CMV infection status was unknown, age-related changes in expanded clonotypes were potentially confounded. As age increased, observed TCR beta diversity per million T cells dropped in a roughly linear way, and a significant reduction was already evident by age 40. A strong correlation was found between observed TCR beta diversity and the percentage of naive T cells measured by flow cytometry.

A remark on this clonotype: It lacks a known antigen. No much larger clone is present one base from it, and per-base qualities are unavailable.

Trimming accounts for 5 bases at V and 13 bases at J, while the number of junction bases matched to no gene is 10. The CDR3 runs 12 residues from the cysteine to the phenylalanine. Just the 36-base CDR3 DNA is kept, in frame starting at base 1. As encoded in the germline V gene, CDR1 is SGHAT while CDR2 is FQNNGV. Library preparation was by 5' RACE. Sequencing was carried out with an Illumina HiSeq 2500. A second PCR of 7 to 11 cycles was performed with a sample-barcoded 5' primer and a J-beta primer mix. Each TCR beta cDNA molecule received a unique molecular identifier from a template-switch 5' adaptor carrying 12 random nucleotides. At least 3 million CDR3-containing paired-end reads were obtained from each sample. First-strand cDNA synthesis was performed from all RNA using the Mint cDNA synthesis kit, with priming by a TRBC-specific oligonucleotide. After uracil-DNA glycosylase treatment, a first 18-cycle PCR used universal primers M1SS and BC2_uni_R on all cDNA. In the original analysis: Normalization of each sample was performed by random selection of 1 million high-quality reads, each carrying a distinct molecular identifier. Instead of being binned into consensus sequences, reads with shared molecular identifiers were discarded. MiTCR, with a Q25 quality threshold and the strictest error-elimination algorithm, was used for CDR3 identification, clonotype clustering and error correction. Lower-bound total TCR beta diversity was estimated with a nonparametric unseen species model using Euler transformation. The raw public reads went through TCRdb reprocessing: fastp at Q25, MiXCR clone calling, in-frame beta chains kept. Under each unique CDR3 protein, matching rows form one entry showing the most common genes and DNA. TCRdb's processing, not the authors', yielded these V and J calls. The sample has fewer than 1.5 million distinct CDR3 sequences on record, approximately 38% of them singletons. The ten top clones hold 7.9% of the sample.

Donors were a few dozen systemically healthy Caucasian individuals from Russia aged roughly 6 to 90 years. Around 10 milliliters of peripheral blood were collected from each donor into EDTA-treated Vacutainer tubes. Ficoll-Paque density-gradient centrifugation was used to isolate PBMCs, with at least 6.5 million per sample. Trizol reagent was used to extract total RNA from PBMCs, with at least 6 micrograms per sample. The percentages of naive CD45RAhigh/CD27high T cells were determined by flow cytometry on a PBMC aliquot from every donor. This clonotype was obtained from a young woman in good health. Sequencing was done on a sample of blood. In this chain, TRBV11-2 is recombined with TRBJ2-5; TRBD1 aligns with 7 central bases. The CDR3 here reads CASSQTGDERYF. The DNA sequence is as follows: TGTGCCAGCAGCCAAACAGGGGATGAGCGGTACTTC.